Each of the 6 T cell receptor beta chains below was sequenced from the same sample in a study of OX40 agonist ivuxolimab in advanced cancers. The repertoire was sequenced with immunoSEQ multiplex PCR; TCRdb's copy has only in-frame clones and lacks some. The table includes roughly 100,000 clones, roughly 89% detected once. The sample here was CD4+ or CD8+ T cells sorted from blood, taken in a trial of the OX40 agonist ivuxolimab. These receptors were collected from an adult with an advanced solid tumor such as melanoma, head and neck, liver or kidney cancer.

V and J are TRBV7-9 and TRBJ2-5; 10 nucleotides agree with TRBD1. J gave up 3 bases and V 6 bases, and 4 bases lay outside the gene matches. Germline CDR1 SEHNR, CDR2 FQNEAQ (reference sequence). The CDR3 is made up of 14 amino acids. CDR3 sequence (DNA): TGTGCCAGCAGGGAGACAGGGGGCGAAGAGACCCAGTACTTC. Amino acids: CASRETGGEETQYF.

This sequence joins TRBV19 and TRBJ1-4; the D is unclear. V was clipped by 6 bases and J by 3 bases, with 20 bases between them. The germline CDR1 and CDR2 sequences are LNHDA and SQIVND (reference sequence). This CDR3 is 17 amino acids long. The CDR3 bases are TGTGCCAGTAGCCTAGCCCCAAAGGCCGAGGCTAATGAAAAACTGTTTTTT. Translating gives CASSLAPKAEANEKLFF.

This chain uses TRBV4-1 with TRBJ1-2; D remains ambiguous. The germline V gene has CDR1 MGHRA and CDR2 YSYEKL. CDR3 length: 15 amino acids. Trimming cost V 0 bases and J 7 bases, with 15 bases left between them. CDR3 bases: TGCGCCAGCAGCCAAGATGGACCGAGAAACGGTGGCTACACCTTC. Translating it yields CASSQDGPRNGGYTF.

The V call is TRBV6-5, the J call TRBJ1-6; the match to TRBD1 covers 9 bases. This CDR3 contains 15 residues. The V segment lost 6 bases and the J segment 7 bases; nucleotides outside the gene matches: 7. Per the germline V gene, CDR1 is MNHEY and CDR2 is SVGAGI. CDR3 in DNA: TGTGCCAGCAGCTGGGGGACAGGGAAAAATTCACCCCTCCACTTT. Encoded protein: CASSWGTGKNSPLHF.

This rearrangement joins TRBV30 to TRBJ2-7, with a weak D call TRBD2 (6 bases). The germline V gene has CDR1 GTSNPN and CDR2 SVGIG (reference sequence). This CDR3 is 11 amino acids long. V lost 6 bases, J lost 7 bases, and 13 bases lay in between. CDR3 in DNA: TGTGCCTGCCTGCGCGGGGAGGAGCAGTACTTC. This gives the protein CACLRGEEQYF.

This clone appeared a single time. The chain is built from TRBV30 and TRBJ2-7; no reliable D call. Germline values: CDR1 GTSNPN, CDR2 SVGIG (reference sequence). This CDR3 has 16 residues. Trimming stripped 4 bases from V and 0 bases from J, with 19 bases between. The CDR3 DNA follows: TGTGCCTGGACCCCCGGTGGCACCCGTTCCTCCTACGAGCAGTACTTC. Protein sequence: CAWTPGGTRSSYEQYF.